These 27 T cell receptor beta chains were all obtained from the same sample, sequenced in a study of blood T cell repertoires in COVID-19. Generated by immunoSEQ multiplex PCR, the TCRdb table keeps only in-frame clones and is missing some. The sample holds approximately 300,000 clones; 80% to 95% are singletons and the top ten take about 7%. The sample was peripheral blood. The receptor source for this set is a woman in her 30s with COVID-19, enrolled during active disease.

This clone was seen more than once but under ten times. J is TRBJ1-2 and V is TRBV3-1 (or the pseudogene TRBV3-2), with D possibly TRBD1 on 6 matching bases. This CDR3 region has 15 residues. V lost 4 bases and J lost 4, with 16 bases in between. In germline, CDR1 is LGHDT, CDR2 YNNKEL (reference sequence). As DNA, the CDR3 is TGTGCCAGCAGCCCCTGGGGCGACAGGATCTATGGCTACACCTTC. As protein: CASSPWGDRIYGYTF.

CDR3 loop: CAWTYYLTGNTGELFF. The CDR3 region has the DNA TGTGCCTGGACCTATTATTTGACAGGGAACACCGGGGAGCTGTTTTTT. This chain links TRBV30 with TRBJ2-2, with D possibly matching TRBD1 (6 bases). The germline V gene has CDR1 GTSNPN and CDR2 SVGIG (reference sequence). Trimming removed 4 bases at V and 1 base at J, with 16 bases between. This CDR3 contains 16 residues.

With respect to this clone: This sample includes further DNA sequences coding for the same CDR3. The genes are TRBV7-9 and TRBJ2-7, with no clear D. CDR1 is SEHNR, CDR2 FQNEAQ, per germline (reference sequence). This CDR3 comprises 13 residues. With 5 bases removed from V and 3 bases from J, the gap between germline ends came to 11 bases. The CDR3 nucleotides read TGTGCCAGCAGCAGTGGGCTTTACTACGAGCAGTACTTC. Encoded protein: CASSSGLYYEQYF.

The V gene is TRBV5-1, the J gene TRBJ2-7; 11 bases agree with TRBD2. Germline values: CDR1 SGHRS, CDR2 YFSETQ. The J segment lost 5 bases and the V segment lost 5 bases, leaving 3 bases of the junction unmatched. The CDR3 loop spans 13 amino acids. The CDR3 sequence: CASRTSGTHEQYF. The DNA for the CDR3 is TGCGCCAGCAGGACTAGCGGGACCCACGAGCAGTACTTC. The full variable domain, rest sourced from reference TRBV5-1 and TRBJ2-7, is KAGVTQTPRYLIKTRGQQVTLSCSPISGHRSVSWYQQTPGQGLQFLFEYFSETQRNKGNFPGRFSGRQFSNSRSEMNVSTLELGDSALYLCASRTSGTHEQYFGPGTRLTVT.

This clone was found once. The chain recombines TRBV5-4 with TRBJ1-2; D possibly corresponds to TRBD1 (5 bases). This CDR3 is 13 amino acids long. Trimming stripped 0 bases from V and 7 bases from J, with 10 bases between. The germline V gene has CDR1 SGHNT and CDR2 YYREEE (reference sequence). CDR3 DNA sequence: TGTGCCAGCAGCTTGGTAGGGGAGGGTGGCTACACCTTC. Amino acid sequence: CASSLVGEGGYTF.

A single count supports this clone. For the CDR3, the DNA is TGCGCCAGCAGCCCCTCCAGAGGGGAGGCTGATGAGCAGTTCTTC. Residues: CASSPSRGEADEQFF. V gene TRBV5-1 combines with J gene TRBJ2-1, with D possibly matching TRBD2 (6 bases). The CDR3 is made up of 15 amino acids. V dropped 4 bases and J dropped 8 bases, with 19 bases sitting between them. Germline loops: CDR1 SGHRS, CDR2 YFSETQ.

The gene calls are TRBV9 and TRBJ2-3; 8 bases agree with TRBD2. There are 17 residues in the CDR3. The germline gives CDR1 SGDLS, CDR2 YYNGEE. With 0 bases clipped from V and 2 bases from J, the junction kept 8 bases outside the gene matches. The CDR3 coding sequence is TGTGCCAGCAGCGTAGCCTTGGTAGCGGGGTACACAGATACGCAGTATTTT. Its protein product is CASSVALVAGYTDTQYF.

The V call is TRBV6-1, the J call TRBJ1-5, with no clear D. The CDR3 contains 15 residues. The V end lost 1 base, the J end lost 4 bases, and 11 bases lay between the germline ends. Germline V CDR1 and CDR2: MNHNS, SASEGT. The CDR3 spells CASSEVEGRNQPQHF. The CDR3 bases are TGTGCCAGCAGTGAAGTAGAGGGCAGAAATCAGCCCCAGCATTTT.

V gene TRBV19 combines with J gene TRBJ1-4, with 8 bases aligning to TRBD1. V gave up 7 bases and J gave up 0 bases; unmatched junction bases: 7. Germline V gene data show CDR1 as LNHDA and CDR2 as SQIVND (reference sequence). This CDR3 contains 16 residues. The CDR3 sequence: CASKVQGVSTNEKLFF. The CDR3 bases are TGTGCCAGTAAGGTACAGGGGGTCTCAACTAATGAAAAACTGTTTTTT.

The rearrangement uses TRBV30 and TRBJ1-6, with 9 nucleotides matching TRBD1. Germline values: CDR1 GTSNPN, CDR2 SVGIG (reference sequence). J was trimmed by 9 bases and V by 2 bases; bases with no gene match: 11. The length of the CDR3 is 16 residues. CDR3 in DNA: TGTGCCTGGAGTTCCCGACACCCGGGACAGGGTTCACCCCTCCACTTT. Translating gives CAWSSRHPGQGSPLHF.

The chain recombines TRBV7-8 with TRBJ2-3; no reliable D call. Germline-derived CDR1 and CDR2 are SGHVS and FQNEAQ. The CDR3 runs 11 residues. Trimming pared 5 bases from V and 4 bases from J, leaving 4 bases between. The CDR3 nucleotides read TGTGCCAGCAGCCCCGCAGATACGCAGTATTTT. It encodes CASSPADTQYF.

The V call is TRBV6-5, the J call TRBJ2-3; a possible D gene is TRBD2 (6 bases). The CDR3 spans 15 residues. Trimming pared 6 bases from V and 4 bases from J, leaving 17 bases between. CDR1 is MNHEY and CDR2 is SVGAGI in the germline V gene. CDR3 loop: CASSRGSRAADTQYF. DNA of the CDR3: TGTGCCAGCAGCCGGGGGTCCAGGGCCGCAGATACGCAGTATTTT.

This rearrangement joins TRBV4-1 to TRBJ2-1; 9 nucleotides match TRBD2. The CDR3 covers 15 residues. The V segment lost 6 bases and the J segment 8 bases; nucleotides outside the gene matches: 11. Looked up from germline, CDR1 is MGHRA and CDR2 is YSYEKL. The CDR3 DNA reads TGCGCCAGCAGTCTCCTAGCGGGAAGCGCGGATGAGCAGTTCTTC. Protein: CASSLLAGSADEQFF.

The chain recombines TRBV9 with TRBJ2-7; D is possibly TRBD2 (6 bases). CDR3 length: 15 residues. Trimming stripped 4 bases from V and 1 base from J, with 15 bases between. CDR1 is SGDLS and CDR2 is YYNGEE in the germline V gene. This CDR3 reads CASSSSPGLSYEQYF. In DNA, the CDR3 is TGTGCCAGCAGCTCAAGCCCGGGACTGTCCTACGAGCAGTACTTC.

V is TRBV18 and J is TRBJ2-1; 8 positions match TRBD2. V dropped 4 bases and J dropped 6; count of bases not matched to a gene: 5. There are 14 residues in the CDR3. Germline V gene data show CDR1 as KGHSH and CDR2 as LQKENI. CDR3: CASSLSGTSNEQFF. The CDR3 nucleotides are TGTGCCAGCTCACTCTCCGGGACTAGCAATGAGCAGTTCTTC.

The rearrangement links TRBV7-2 to TRBJ1-2, with 9 bases that match TRBD1. CDR1 is SGHTA, CDR2 FQGNSA, per germline. With V trimmed by 5 bases and J by 6 bases, 7 bases remained unmatched. The CDR3 is made up of 14 amino acids. For the CDR3, the DNA is TGTGCCAGCAGCAACAGGGGGCGAGGGGATGGCTACACCTTC. Encoded protein: CASSNRGRGDGYTF.

The chain uses TRBV2 and TRBJ2-2; D gene uncertain. This CDR3 spans 14 amino acids. V dropped 4 bases and J dropped 3 bases, with 9 bases sitting between them. Germline V gene sequence: CDR1 SNHLY, CDR2 FYNNEI. The CDR3 loop is CASSARSDTGELFF. Written as DNA, the CDR3 is TGTGCCAGCAGTGCGCGAAGCGACACCGGGGAGCTGTTTTTT.

The chain is built from TRBV27 and TRBJ2-1; possible D gene TRBD2, 5 bases. Germline V CDR1 and CDR2: MNHEY, SMNVEV (reference sequence). Trimming took 0 bases from V and 15 from J, leaving 15 bases between them. This CDR3 region has 13 residues. The CDR3 reads CASSLSNVAYLFF. The CDR3 bases are TGTGCCAGCAGTTTATCGAATGTAGCGTATTTGTTCTTC.

This sequence joins TRBV24-1 and TRBJ1-3; 8 nucleotides agree with TRBD1. V shed 3 bases and J 0 bases; nucleotides not matched to a gene: 0. From germline, CDR1 is KGHDR and CDR2 SFDVKD. This CDR3 region has 15 residues. This chain's CDR3 is CATSDTGGSGNTIYF. As DNA, the CDR3 is TGTGCCACCAGTGATACAGGGGGCTCTGGAAACACCATATATTTT.

In this sample, this clone turned up once. This chain joins TRBV28 and TRBJ2-7; 7 nucleotides agree with TRBD1. Trimming removed 6 bases from V and 2 bases from J; junction bases left unmatched: 7. The CDR3 runs to 14 residues. Germline V gives CDR1 MDHEN, CDR2 SYDVKM. CDR3 residues: CASRTPGGPYEQYF. The CDR3 coding sequence is TGTGCCAGCAGGACTCCAGGGGGACCCTACGAGCAGTACTTC.

The chain links TRBV28 to TRBJ2-1; the match to TRBD2 covers 8 bases. Looked up from germline, CDR1 is MDHEN and CDR2 is SYDVKM. CDR3 size: 15 residues. V lost 5 bases and J lost 4; bases outside the gene matches: 7. CDR3 sequence: CASSDTSGSYNEQFF. Here the CDR3 DNA reads TGTGCCAGCAGTGATACTAGCGGATCATACAATGAGCAGTTCTTC.

This chain uses TRBV7-3 with TRBJ2-1; 7 bases line up with TRBD2. The CDR3 covers 17 residues. With 4 bases clipped from V and 4 bases from J, the junction kept 13 bases outside the gene matches. The V gene's germline CDR1 is SGHTA and CDR2 FQGTGA. The CDR3 DNA follows: TGTGCCAGCAGCTCCCTCGGGGCGGGAGATACATACAATGAGCAGTTCTTC. Translation: CASSSLGAGDTYNEQFF.

J is TRBJ2-7 and V is TRBV3-1 (or the pseudogene TRBV3-2), with TRBD2 matching over 7 bases. V lost 8 bases, J lost 3 bases, and 7 bases stayed unmatched. Germline assignment: CDR1 LGHDT and CDR2 YNNKEL (reference sequence). The CDR3 sequence is 13 residues long. CDR3 protein: CASSKREDYEQYF. The CDR3 bases are TGTGCCAGCTCAAAACGGGAGGACTACGAGCAGTACTTC.

V usage is TRBV7-6 and J usage is TRBJ2-5, with 7 bases that match TRBD2. The germline V gene encodes CDR1 SGHVS and CDR2 FNYEAQ. The ends lost 5 bases at V and 0 bases at J; junction bases unmatched: 9. This CDR3 comprises 16 residues. CDR3 residues: CASSPLSGVYQETQYF. Written as DNA, the CDR3 is TGTGCCAGCAGCCCCCTGAGCGGGGTGTACCAAGAGACCCAGTACTTC. Using reference TRBV7-6 and TRBJ2-5 for the parts outside the CDR3, the full variable domain is GAGVSQSPRYKVTKRGQDVALRCDPISGHVSLYWYRQALGQGPEFLTYFNYEAQQDKSGLPNDRFSAERPEGSISTLTIQRTEQRDSAMYRCASSPLSGVYQETQYFGPGTRLLVL.

CDR3 sequence: CSVEAGAGGYGYTF. The CDR3 DNA follows: TGCAGCGTTGAGGCGGGGGCCGGGGGCTATGGCTACACCTTC. The chain joins TRBV29-1 to TRBJ1-2; tentatively, D is TRBD1 (6 bases). This CDR3 comprises 14 residues. V lost 3 bases and J 4 bases, leaving 15 bases between the germline ends. Germline CDR1 SQVTM, CDR2 ANQGSEA.

The gene calls are TRBV7-8 and TRBJ2-4; D is unresolved. The CDR3 extends over 15 amino acids. Germline V gene sequence: CDR1 SGHVS, CDR2 FQNEAQ. V was trimmed by 1 base and J by 0 bases, leaving 7 bases between them. CDR3 DNA: TGTGCCAGCAGCTTAGGGCGACTAGCCAAAAACATTCAGTACTTC. This codes for CASSLGRLAKNIQYF.

This clone occurred a few times. The rearrangement uses TRBV7-8 and TRBJ2-1, with D possibly TRBD2 on 6 matching bases. Trimming removed 5 bases from V and 15 bases from J, with 14 bases in between. CDR1 is SGHVS, CDR2 FQNEAQ, per germline. The CDR3 totals 11 residues. In DNA form, the CDR3 reads TGTGCCAGCAGCGATCTCACGCGGGGGTTCTTC. This sequence encodes CASSDLTRGFF.